The 28 T cell receptor beta chains listed next were all sequenced from one sample in a study of T cell responses to AZD1222 COVID-19 vaccine. TCRdb keeps only in-frame clones here, not all; method: immunoSEQ multiplex PCR. The repertoire holds about 150,000 clones, with approximately 89% as singletons. The source was peripheral blood, collected 28 days after the second AZD1222 dose. These receptors were taken from an adult who received the AZD1222 COVID-19 vaccine.

The V gene is TRBV12-5, the J gene TRBJ1-2; 7 bases line up with TRBD1. The CDR3 spans 14 residues. Germline CDR1 reads LGHNT; CDR2 reads FRNRAP. V shed 6 bases and J 4 bases; nucleotides not matched to a gene: 8. The CDR3 loop reads CASGQEGAGYGYTF. The CDR3 DNA is TGTGCTAGTGGCCAGGAGGGGGCTGGCTATGGCTACACCTTC.

The rearrangement uses TRBV6-2 or TRBV6-3 and TRBJ2-3, with 12 bases fitting TRBD2. The germline V gene encodes CDR1 MNHEY and CDR2 SVGEGT. The CDR3 totals 16 residues. Trimming took 6 bases from V and 2 from J; bases not matched to a gene: 6. Here the CDR3 DNA reads TGTGCCAGCAGCGATAGGACTAGCGGGACCACAGATACGCAGTATTTT. Encoded protein: CASSDRTSGTTDTQYF.

The chain employs TRBV6-1 and TRBJ2-1; D unresolved. CDR1 is MNHNS and CDR2 is SASEGT in the germline V gene. V lost 1 base and J lost 5, with 6 bases in between. This CDR3 has 13 residues. CDR3 protein: CASSEGFHNEQFF. The DNA of the CDR3 is TGTGCCAGCAGTGAAGGTTTCCACAATGAGCAGTTCTTC.

The rearrangement joins TRBV6-5 to TRBJ2-4, with 8 bases aligning to TRBD1. CDR1 and CDR2 (germline): MNHEY, SVGAGI. Trimming removed 8 bases from V and 6 bases from J; junction bases left unmatched: 9. The CDR3 extends over 14 amino acids. This chain's CDR3 is CASRQGISGNIQYF. CDR3 DNA sequence: TGTGCCAGCCGACAGGGGATAAGCGGAAACATTCAGTACTTC.

This rearrangement joins TRBV28 to TRBJ1-6; 7 bases map to TRBD1. The germline V gene has CDR1 MDHEN and CDR2 SYDVKM. The V gene end was trimmed by 5 bases and the J gene end by 5 bases; junction bases not matched to a gene: 6. The CDR3 length is 15 residues. CDR3 nucleotides: TGTGCCAGCAGTCAAAATGACAGGGATAATTCACCCCTCCACTTT. As protein: CASSQNDRDNSPLHF.

The CDR3 spells CASSMTTREGYTF. DNA of the CDR3: TGCGCCAGCAGTATGACTACCCGGGAAGGCTACACCTTC. The chain couples TRBV5-1 to TRBJ1-2; D unresolved. Germline CDR1 SGHRS, CDR2 YFSETQ. V was shortened by 5 bases and J by 8 bases, with 16 bases between the two germline ends. This CDR3 comprises 13 residues.

The chain employs TRBV19 and TRBJ1-2; TRBD1 might be the D (5 bases). The ends were cut back, 6 bases at V and 0 bases at J, with 14 bases in the middle. The V gene's germline CDR1 is LNHDA and CDR2 SQIVND (reference sequence). The CDR3 runs to 15 residues. DNA of the CDR3: TGTGCCAGTAGCCGACAACGGGGCACTAACTATGGCTACACCTTC. Protein sequence: CASSRQRGTNYGYTF.

The gene calls are TRBV3-1 (or the pseudogene TRBV3-2) and TRBJ1-5; D might be TRBD1 (6 bases). Trimming pared 1 base from V and 3 bases from J, leaving 13 bases between. The CDR3 runs 16 residues. The V gene's germline CDR1 is LGHDT and CDR2 YNNKEL (reference sequence). CDR3 nucleotide sequence: TGTGCCAGCAGCCAAGGGATTGGACAGCTCAATCAGCCCCAGCATTTT. Encoded protein: CASSQGIGQLNQPQHF.

This clone was observed a handful of times. The chain employs TRBV28 and TRBJ1-6, with D maybe TRBD1 (6 bases). This CDR3 has 15 residues. The germline V gene encodes CDR1 MDHEN and CDR2 SYDVKM. Trimming stripped 2 bases from V and 5 bases from J, with 10 bases between. Written as DNA, the CDR3 is TGTGCCAGCAGTTTAATCGGACAGAATAATTCACCCCTCCACTTT. Translated, it gives CASSLIGQNNSPLHF.

DNA for the CDR3: TGCGCCACCCGGCGGAGGGGGAAGGGCTATGGCTACACCTTC. Protein: CATRRRGKGYGYTF. The chain is built from TRBV10-1 and TRBJ1-2; D is possibly TRBD1 (6 bases). V was clipped by 10 bases and J by 4 bases, with 19 bases between them. Germline V gives CDR1 WNHNN, CDR2 SYGVQD (reference sequence). CDR3 length: 14 amino acids.

This clone turned up a few times. The chain links TRBV6-2 or TRBV6-3 to TRBJ1-2; D not certain. V lost 7 bases and J lost 0, with 21 bases in between. In germline, CDR1 is MNHEY, CDR2 SVGEGT. This CDR3 comprises 17 residues. The CDR3 spells CASTPWGTERANYGYTF. CDR3 sequence (DNA): TGTGCCAGCACCCCCTGGGGAACAGAACGAGCTAACTATGGCTACACCTTC.

In this sample, this clone turned up once. The chain has TRBV6-2 or TRBV6-3 and TRBJ2-6, with D uncertain. CDR1 is MNHEY and CDR2 is SVGEGT in the germline V gene. V was trimmed by 4 bases and J by 0 bases, leaving 7 bases between them. The CDR3 spans 15 residues. The CDR3 DNA follows: TGTGCCAGCAGTTCGGCAGGCTCTGGGGCCAACGTCCTGACTTTC. Its protein product is CASSSAGSGANVLTF.

J is TRBJ2-1 and V is TRBV27, with 9 nucleotides matching TRBD2. The CDR3 is 15 residues long. Trimming removed 6 bases from V and 6 bases from J; junction bases left unmatched: 9. Germline loops: CDR1 MNHEY, CDR2 SMNVEV (reference sequence). The CDR3 DNA sequence: TGTGCCAGCAGAAACAGGCTAGCGGGATCCAATGAGCAGTTCTTC. Its translation: CASRNRLAGSNEQFF.

V gene TRBV19 combines with J gene TRBJ1-5, with D unresolved. Per germline, CDR1 LNHDA and CDR2 SQIVND (reference sequence). V gave up 6 bases and J gave up 0 bases, with 18 bases separating them. This CDR3 region has 17 residues. The CDR3 DNA reads as TGTGCCAGTAGCAGTCCGGCAGCCTACTATAGCAATCAGCCCCAGCATTTT. Its translation is CASSSPAAYYSNQPQHF.

This CDR3 reads CAWSIDRQAKNIQYF. The DNA for the CDR3 is TGTGCCTGGAGTATTGACAGACAAGCCAAAAACATTCAGTACTTC. The chain carries TRBV30 and TRBJ2-4; D might be TRBD1 (5 bases). Trimming cost V 2 bases and J 0 bases, with 11 bases left between them. CDR3 size: 15 residues. Germline V gene lookup returns CDR1 GTSNPN and CDR2 SVGIG (reference sequence).

This clone was detected once. The rearrangement links TRBV7-2 to TRBJ2-7; D is perhaps TRBD1 (8 bases). Trimming cost V 4 bases and J 4 bases, with 17 bases left between them. In germline, CDR1 is SGHTA, CDR2 FQGNSA. The CDR3 has 15 residues. The CDR3 DNA reads TGTGCCAGCAGCTCCTACAGGGGGGGGAAGTACGAGCAGTACTTC. It specifies CASSSYRGGKYEQYF.

The genes are TRBV5-1 and TRBJ2-6; 7 bases are shared with TRBD1. The CDR3 has 17 amino acids. Germline CDR1 and CDR2: SGHRS and YFSETQ. The junction had 4 bases not matched to a gene; V was cut back by 0 bases and J by 1 base. The CDR3 nucleotides are TGCGCCAGCAGCTTGGGGGGGACAGCGTCTGGGGCCAACGTCCTGACTTTC. Its translation: CASSLGGTASGANVLTF.

This chain uses TRBV5-8 with TRBJ2-4; weak D call: TRBD1 (6 bases). Germline lookup yields CDR1 SGHTS and CDR2 YDEGEE. The CDR3 length is 14 residues. Trimming took off 8 bases at V and 4 bases at J, with 16 bases between the two ends. The CDR3 is CASGSGQPKNIQYF. CDR3 sequence (DNA): TGTGCCAGTGGGAGTGGACAGCCTAAAAACATTCAGTACTTC.

Only one count was recorded for this clone. The CDR3 sequence is CAISVRPRTGSYEQYF. The CDR3 nucleotides are TGTGCCATCAGCGTGAGGCCGCGGACAGGGTCTTACGAGCAGTACTTC. The V call is TRBV10-3, the J call TRBJ2-7; the match to TRBD1 covers 8 bases. The J segment lost 4 bases and the V segment lost 6 bases, leaving 14 bases of the junction unmatched. This CDR3 is built from 16 residues. Germline V CDR1 and CDR2: ENHRY, SYGVKD.

The chain uses TRBV11-2 and TRBJ2-7; 7 nucleotides line up with TRBD1. Germline CDR1 and CDR2: SGHAT and FQNNGV. With V trimmed by 3 bases and J by 3 bases, 14 bases remained unmatched. CDR3 length equals 17 residues. CDR3 loop: CASSLYPGTATVYEQYF. CDR3 sequence (DNA): TGTGCCAGCAGCTTGTACCCCGGGACAGCAACCGTCTACGAGCAGTACTTC.

In DNA, the CDR3 is TGTGCCAGCAGTCTACGGGCCGGGGAGCTGTTTTTT. As protein: CASSLRAGELFF. The chain couples TRBV6-6 to TRBJ2-2; no firm D call. Germline V CDR1 and CDR2: MNHNY, SVGAGI (reference sequence). The V end was cut by 5 bases, the J end by 6 bases, with 7 bases between. CDR3 length: 12 residues.

The V and J genes are TRBV7-3 and TRBJ2-3; 12 bases fit TRBD2. V lost 0 bases, J lost 8 bases, and 3 bases stayed unmatched. The CDR3 has 15 residues. Germline V gene data show CDR1 as SGHTA and CDR2 as FQGTGA. The CDR3: CASSLTRGLAGTQYF. As DNA, the CDR3 is TGTGCCAGCAGCTTAACGCGGGGACTAGCGGGTACGCAGTATTTT.

This clone has only a few counts. V gene TRBV9 combines with J gene TRBJ2-5; 11 bases are a match to TRBD2. Germline CDR1 and CDR2: SGDLS and YYNGEE. V was clipped by 0 bases and J by 5 bases; unmatched bases: 6. There are 16 residues in the CDR3. This CDR3 is CASSVESLAGDETQYF. CDR3 DNA: TGTGCCAGCAGCGTAGAGTCACTAGCGGGGGACGAGACCCAGTACTTC.

V gene TRBV30 combines with J gene TRBJ1-2; no reliable D call. The CDR3 has 15 amino acids. Deletions cut 5 bases from V and 0 bases from J, with 16 bases between. The germline gives CDR1 GTSNPN, CDR2 SVGIG (reference sequence). The CDR3 nucleotides are TGTGCCTGGGTGCCGCTAGGCCAAGCTAACTATGGCTACACCTTC. Encoded protein: CAWVPLGQANYGYTF.

The DNA for the CDR3 is TGTGCCAGCTCACAGGACAGTCCGGTCTCTGGAAACACCATATATTTT. Amino acid sequence: CASSQDSPVSGNTIYF. V is TRBV18 and J is TRBJ1-3, with D maybe TRBD1 (6 bases). CDR3 size: 16 residues. V lost 4 bases and J lost 0, with 13 bases in between. From germline, CDR1 is KGHSH and CDR2 LQKENI.

The chain employs TRBV14 and TRBJ2-5; TRBD2 agrees at 10 bases. The germline V gene encodes CDR1 SGHDN and CDR2 FVKESK. The CDR3 consists of 14 residues. The trim removed 4 bases at V and 2 bases at J, leaving 1 base unmatched. The CDR3 loop reads CASSLAGGQETQYF. The CDR3 DNA reads as TGTGCCAGCAGCCTAGCGGGAGGTCAAGAGACCCAGTACTTC.

This clone was detected once. The V gene is TRBV27, the J gene TRBJ1-1; D ambiguous. V lost 0 bases to trimming and J lost 1 base, with 6 bases between them. The CDR3 runs 14 residues. Germline lookup yields CDR1 MNHEY and CDR2 SMNVEV (reference sequence). As DNA, the CDR3 is TGTGCCAGCAGTTTATCGTCCGGGAACACTGAAGCTTTCTTT. This sequence encodes CASSLSSGNTEAFF.

J is TRBJ1-2 and V is TRBV12-3 or TRBV12-4; D gene unclear. CDR3 length: 11 residues. V lost 6 bases to trimming and J lost 8 bases, with 10 bases between them. CDR3 region: CASRTVSGYTF. The CDR3 nucleotides read TGTGCCAGCAGGACCGTTTCGGGCTACACCTTC.